The entry below gives a single T cell receptor (beta chain) sequence along with its context. The target antigen is unknown. A single record per CDR3 protein comes from TCRdb applying MiXCR to the 5' RACE reads. This table holds over 550,000 distinct CDR3 sequences, about 7% found once. These data come from a study of identical twins. Study results and caveats: Memory repertoires lacked the insertion deficit that abundant cord blood beta clonotypes showed. Cross-sectional statistics underpinned the conclusions; the same donors were not followed. For monozygotic twins, models underestimated out-of-frame TCR alpha sharing.

CDR3 length equals 18 residues. With V trimmed by 0 bases and J by 5 bases, 14 bases remained unmatched. CDR1 and CDR2 from the germline V gene are SGHAT and FQDESV (reference sequence). These data are also associated with another study on yellow fever vaccine responses in identical twins.

The chain links TRBV11-1 to TRBJ2-3; 7 nucleotides line up with TRBD1. The origin of this receptor is a woman aged 18 to 35 in good health. The sequenced sample consisted of PBMCs. CDR3 DNA: TGTGCCAGCAGCTTAGCGGGCTGGTGGGACAGACGTAAAGATACGCAGTATTTT. This gives the protein CASSLAGWWDRRKDTQYF. Full variable domain (remainder filled in from reference TRBV11-1 and TRBJ2-3): EAEVAQSPRYKITEKSQAVAFWCDPISGHATLYWYRQILGQGPELLVQFQDESVVDDSQLPKDRFSAERLKGVDSTLKIQPAELGDSAMYLCASSLAGWWDRRKDTQYFGPGTRLTVL.